These T cell receptor beta chains were read from a single sample in a study of shared clonotypes between healthy human individuals. Repertoires were generated with immunoSEQ multiplex PCR, while TCRdb's copy carries only in-frame clones and drops some. The table shows under 2,000,000 clones, with about 95% occurring only once. Source material: naive CD8+ T cells sorted from blood. The receptors here all came from a man aged 18-30 years in good health. The CDR3 runs from the conserved cysteine through the conserved F or W. A D gene is named only where the DNA matches it firmly. The size entry is marked missing in some rows and otherwise reads once, few, many or a size class.

cdr3_nt,cdr3_aa,d_call,v_call,j_call,clone_size
TGTGCCAGCAGTGCGAGTCCAGGGGAGAACACTGAAGCTTTCTTT,CASSASPGENTEAFF,NA,TRBV2,TRBJ1-1,once
TGTGCCAGCAGCGTAGTGGGATTCATCGATGAGCAGTTCTTC,CASSVVGFIDEQFF,NA,TRBV9,TRBJ2-1,NA
TGTGCCAGCAGTTCCACAATGACTAGCGGAGAGACCCAGTACTTC,CASSSTMTSGETQYF,TRBD2,TRBV6-5,TRBJ2-5,NA
TGTGCCAGCAGTGAAGCCGAGCCGACAGGGCCCTACGAGCAGTACTTC,CASSEAEPTGPYEQYF,TRBD1,TRBV2,TRBJ2-7,NA
TGTGCCAGCGTGTATCCGGGTGGAAACACCATATATTTT,CASVYPGGNTIYF,NA,TRBV6-1,TRBJ1-3,NA
TGCGCCAGCAGCCAAGTTCTGGCGGGGGTCGGCTACAATGAGCAGTTCTTC,CASSQVLAGVGYNEQFF,TRBD2,TRBV4-1,TRBJ2-1,NA
TGTGCCAGCAGCTTACGCGGGGGGCAGTTCTTC,CASSLRGGQFF,TRBD2,TRBV7-3,TRBJ2-1,NA
TGTGCCAGCAGCTTAGGGACAGGGGGCCGGGAGACCCAGTACTTC,CASSLGTGGRETQYF,TRBD1,TRBV7-8,TRBJ2-5,NA
TGTGCCAGCAGCGAGGGACAGGGGGTCTACAATGAGCAGTTCTTC,CASSEGQGVYNEQFF,TRBD1,TRBV7-8,TRBJ2-1,NA
TGTGCCAGCAACTCATTTGGACCGATCTCTGGAAACACCATATATTTT,CASNSFGPISGNTIYF,NA,TRBV7-9,TRBJ1-3,once
TGTGCCAGCAGCGTTACGAGGGGGGGGAATGAGCAGTTCTTC,CASSVTRGGNEQFF,NA,TRBV28,TRBJ2-1,NA
TGCGCCAGCAGCCGCCTTCCTAGCGACAACAATGAGCAGTTCTTC,CASSRLPSDNNEQFF,NA,TRBV4-3,TRBJ2-1,NA
TGTGCCAGCAGCGGGACAGGGAGCGCAGATACGCAGTATTTT,CASSGTGSADTQYF,TRBD1,TRBV9,TRBJ2-3,NA
TGTGCCAGCAGTTTAGCAAGGGGGGCGGGGTACGAGCAGTACTTC,CASSLARGAGYEQYF,NA,TRBV27,TRBJ2-7,NA
TGTGCCAGCAGCCCAAAACTAGCGGCCACAGATACGCAGTATTTT,CASSPKLAATDTQYF,TRBD2,TRBV27,TRBJ2-3,NA
TGTGCCAGCAGTCCTCGGACAGGGTACACTGAAGCTTTCTTT,CASSPRTGYTEAFF,TRBD1,TRBV27,TRBJ1-1,NA